This T cell receptor beta chain appears in the sequencing data of a study of blood T cell repertoires in COVID-19. About the study: Samples of COVID-19 (acute and convalescent) were obtained from the United States, Italy and Spain. T cells, B-cell-depleted T cells, or PBMCs supplied cDNA or gDNA.

Authors' processing steps: Researchers report that nucleated cell counts were estimated from reference gene primer amplification. Sequencing was performed with immunoSEQ multiplex PCR; in TCRdb, only in-frame clones are kept and a portion is missing. That table furnishes V, J and clone size, whereas the DNA furnished D and trimming. Here the sample spans 50,000 to 80,000 clones, around 80% being singletons. The CDR3 is 13 residues long. In germline, CDR1 is SGHRS, CDR2 YFSETQ. Trimming removed 2 bases from V and 4 bases from J, with 7 bases in between. Specimen: peripheral blood. J is TRBJ1-5 and V is TRBV5-1; D gene uncertain. This clonotype was sampled from a woman aged 60-75 years with acute or convalescent COVID-19. Here the CDR3 reads CASSLSPNQPQHF. As DNA, the CDR3 is TGCGCCAGCAGCTTAAGCCCTAATCAGCCCCAGCATTTT.